The 23 T cell receptor beta chains below come from one sample, sequenced in a study of control samples from healthy donors and cancer patients (dated by TCRdb to 2018 to 2020). The method behind the library was the immunoSEQ multiplex PCR assay. TCRdb provides this immuneACCESS table in a form limited to in-frame rearrangements. Some clones are lacking; in checked studies, under half of them reflect an unresolved V gene, and why the rest are absent is not known. The sample table holds some 150,000 clones, of which 75% to 95% were seen once. The ten largest clones add up to roughly 3.2% of the sample. Sequencing was carried out using blood. The receptors were sampled from a man younger than 40 in good health.

This clone has just a few counts. The CDR3 bases are TGTGCCAGCAGTTTAACAGGGGGGAAGCAGTACTTC. Amino acids: CASSLTGGKQYF. The V call is TRBV27, the J call TRBJ2-7; TRBD1 matches 8 bases. With 2 bases clipped from V and 8 bases from J, the junction kept 2 bases outside the gene matches. Germline CDR1 is MNHEY and CDR2 is SMNVEV (reference sequence). This CDR3 region has 12 residues.

The V gene is TRBV2, the J gene TRBJ2-7; D call uncertain. In germline, CDR1 is SNHLY, CDR2 FYNNEI. CDR3 length: 15 residues. V was trimmed by 0 bases and J by 0 bases, leaving 9 bases between them. The CDR3 region is CASSEAGWSSYEQYF. CDR3 DNA: TGTGCCAGCAGTGAAGCGGGCTGGAGCTCCTACGAGCAGTACTTC.

The rearrangement joins TRBV5-1 to TRBJ1-1; 7 bases map to TRBD1. Germline assignment: CDR1 SGHRS and CDR2 YFSETQ. The CDR3 is made up of 16 amino acids. After removal of 4 bases from V and 4 bases from J, the junction contained 13 bases not matched to a gene. CDR3 region: CASSDRGQAGTTEAFF. CDR3 bases: TGCGCCAGCAGCGATAGAGGACAGGCGGGGACCACTGAAGCTTTCTTT.

The V call is TRBV7-2, the J call TRBJ2-5, with no clear D. Germline lookup yields CDR1 SGHTA and CDR2 FQGNSA. CDR3 length equals 15 residues. The germline V and J ends were trimmed by 1 base and 5 bases, with 14 bases remaining between them. The DNA of the CDR3 is TGTGCCAGCAGCTTAGAGTGGACCCCCACGGAGACCCAGTACTTC. Residues: CASSLEWTPTETQYF.

The rearrangement uses TRBV6-1 and TRBJ1-3; D is perhaps TRBD1 (5 bases). The CDR3 consists of 13 residues. Per germline, CDR1 MNHNS and CDR2 SASEGT. V dropped 1 base and J dropped 5 bases, with 6 bases sitting between them. The CDR3 coding sequence is TGTGCCAGCAGTGAAGGGGGGAGAAACACCATATATTTT. Translated: CASSEGGRNTIYF.

The rearrangement joins TRBV12-3 or TRBV12-4 to TRBJ1-1, with unresolved D. The CDR3 has 13 residues. V lost 3 bases, J lost 2 bases, and 7 bases lay in between. The CDR3 DNA follows: TGTGCCAGCAGTTTGAGTGTAAACACTGAAGCTTTCTTT. This translates into CASSLSVNTEAFF.

V gene TRBV28 combines with J gene TRBJ1-5; no reliable D call. The CDR3 contains 13 residues. V dropped 11 bases and J dropped 1 base, with 12 bases sitting between them. Per germline, CDR1 MDHEN and CDR2 SYDVKM. For the CDR3, the DNA is TGTGCCTTATCGGGCGTCAGCAATCAGCCCCAGCATTTT. This sequence encodes CALSGVSNQPQHF.

The V and J genes are TRBV29-1 and TRBJ2-3; 9 nucleotides agree with TRBD2. There are 14 residues in the CDR3. Per germline, CDR1 SQVTM and CDR2 ANQGSEA. V gave up 3 bases and J gave up 4 bases; unmatched junction bases: 5. The CDR3 DNA sequence: TGCAGCGTTGAGAGCGGGGGGTCCGCAGATACGCAGTATTTT. This gives the protein CSVESGGSADTQYF.

The rearrangement joins TRBV28 to TRBJ1-1; tentatively, D is TRBD1 (6 bases). Germline V gene sequence: CDR1 MDHEN, CDR2 SYDVKM. V lost 10 bases, J lost 8 bases, and 11 bases lay in between. The CDR3 extends over 10 amino acids. The CDR3, as DNA: TGTGCCACCGAGGGGGGGGAAGCTTTCTTT. It specifies CATEGGEAFF.

The chain recombines TRBV30 with TRBJ1-1; D not resolved. There are 11 residues in the CDR3. From germline, CDR1 is GTSNPN and CDR2 SVGIG (reference sequence). V dropped 6 bases and J dropped 3 bases, with 8 bases sitting between them. The CDR3 reads CACWVDTEAFF. The CDR3 region has the DNA TGTGCCTGTTGGGTAGACACTGAAGCTTTCTTT.

CDR3 sequence reads: CASSPTGSNYGYTF. CDR3 DNA: TGTGCCAGCTCACCAACAGGATCCAACTATGGCTACACCTTC. This chain joins TRBV18 and TRBJ1-2; D perhaps matches TRBD1 (5 bases). This CDR3 region has 14 residues. V was cut by 2 bases and J by 2 bases, with 9 bases left in between. Germline CDR1 and CDR2: KGHSH and LQKENI.

This rearrangement joins TRBV3-1 (or the pseudogene TRBV3-2) to TRBJ1-1; D is unresolved. V was cut by 0 bases and J by 3 bases, with 8 bases left in between. Germline-derived CDR1 and CDR2 are LGHDT and YNNKEL (reference sequence). CDR3 size: 14 residues. This chain's CDR3 is CASSQDSRYTEAFF. In DNA, the CDR3 is TGTGCCAGCAGCCAAGATAGCCGGTACACTGAAGCTTTCTTT.

V gene TRBV7-9 combines with J gene TRBJ1-2; the D gene is possibly TRBD1 (6 bases). This CDR3 spans 14 amino acids. V dropped 2 bases and J dropped 4 bases, with 11 bases sitting between them. Germline lookup yields CDR1 SEHNR and CDR2 FQNEAQ (reference sequence). The CDR3 sequence: CASSLTTGSYGYTF. CDR3 DNA: TGTGCCAGCAGCTTAACGACAGGCTCCTATGGCTACACCTTC. The variable domain in full, completed from reference TRBV7-9 and TRBJ1-2, reads DTGVSQNPRHKITKRGQNVTFRCDPISEHNRLYWYRQTLGQGPEFLTYFQNEAQLEKSRLLSDRFSAERPKGSFSTLEIQRTEQGDSAMYLCASSLTTGSYGYTFGSGTRLTVV.

The genes are TRBV12-3 or TRBV12-4 and TRBJ1-1; D is ambiguous. The CDR3 sequence is 13 residues long. The V end lost 4 bases, the J end lost 3 bases, and 9 bases lay between the germline ends. The CDR3 reads CASSSNLDTEAFF. CDR3 sequence (DNA): TGTGCCAGCAGTTCCAACTTAGACACTGAAGCTTTCTTT.

The chain has TRBV11-3 and TRBJ1-1, with D unresolved. V was trimmed by 4 bases and J by 2 bases, leaving 5 bases between them. This CDR3 is 12 amino acids long. Per germline, CDR1 SGHNT and CDR2 YENEEA. The CDR3 DNA is TGTGCCAGCAGCTCATCTAACACTGAAGCTTTCTTT. This translates into CASSSSNTEAFF.

The chain links TRBV6-6 to TRBJ1-2; D not resolved. Germline V CDR1 and CDR2: MNHNY, SVGAGI (reference sequence). This CDR3 has 13 residues. The V end lost 0 bases, the J end lost 14 bases, and 16 bases lay between the germline ends. The CDR3 protein is CASSYSAPWQRTF. In nucleotides, the CDR3 is TGTGCCAGCAGTTACTCGGCTCCGTGGCAGCGGACCTTC.

This chain connects TRBV27 to TRBJ2-2; TRBD2 matches at 14 bases. Germline assignment: CDR1 MNHEY and CDR2 SMNVEV (reference sequence). Trimming at V came to 1 base and at J to 3 bases, leaving 4 bases not matched to a gene. CDR3 length: 18 residues. CDR3 protein: CASSLFVGLAGDTGELFF. The CDR3 coding sequence is TGTGCCAGCAGTTTATTTGTGGGACTAGCGGGGGACACCGGGGAGCTGTTTTTT.

V and J are TRBV7-9 and TRBJ1-3, with D unresolved. Trimming cost V 6 bases and J 8 bases, with 11 bases left between them. Germline V gene data show CDR1 as SEHNR and CDR2 as FQNEAQ (reference sequence). This CDR3 is built from 12 residues. The CDR3 protein is CASRLRLDTIYF. Here the CDR3 DNA reads TGTGCCAGCAGACTCAGGCTTGACACCATATATTTT.

In this sample, this clone turned up a few times. V gene TRBV27 combines with J gene TRBJ1-6; 8 bases are shared with TRBD1. J lost 14 bases, V lost 2 bases, and 2 bases had no gene match. Germline V CDR1 and CDR2: MNHEY, SMNVEV (reference sequence). CDR3 size: 12 residues. As DNA, the CDR3 is TGTGCCAGCAGTTTAGGGGGACAGGCCCTCCACTTT. This encodes CASSLGGQALHF.

The rearrangement links TRBV30 to TRBJ1-5, with TRBD1 as a possible D gene (6 bases). Per germline, CDR1 GTSNPN and CDR2 SVGIG (reference sequence). Trimming removed 2 bases at V and 7 bases at J, with 12 bases between. The CDR3 is made up of 13 amino acids. CDR3 DNA: TGTGCCTGGAGTAGGGGGGCTGGGCAGCCCCAGCATTTT. It is translated as CAWSRGAGQPQHF.

This chain links TRBV12-5 with TRBJ2-1; no reliable D call. Per the germline V gene, CDR1 is LGHNT and CDR2 is FRNRAP. This CDR3 comprises 15 residues. V dropped 5 bases and J dropped 5 bases, with 16 bases sitting between them. The CDR3 loop reads CASGASASYHNEQFF. CDR3 bases: TGTGCTAGTGGTGCTTCCGCTAGTTACCACAATGAGCAGTTCTTC. Using reference TRBV12-5 and TRBJ2-1 for the parts outside the CDR3, the full variable domain is DARVTQTPRHKVTEMGQEVTMRCQPILGHNTVFWYRQTMMQGLELLAYFRNRAPLDDSGMPKDRFSAEMPDATLATLKIQPSEPRDSAVYFCASGASASYHNEQFFGPGTRLTVL.

The genes are TRBV7-8 and TRBJ1-3; TRBD1 might be the D (5 bases). The germline V gene encodes CDR1 SGHVS and CDR2 FQNEAQ. CDR3 size: 15 residues. The germline V and J ends were trimmed by 5 bases and 2 bases, with 13 bases remaining between them. The CDR3 region is CASSPLKGPGNTIYF. CDR3 coding DNA: TGTGCCAGCAGCCCACTGAAGGGGCCTGGAAACACCATATATTTT.

The chain joins TRBV2 to TRBJ2-3; weak D call: TRBD1 (6 bases). Germline CDR1 is SNHLY and CDR2 is FYNNEI. The V and J ends lost 6 bases and 1 base respectively, with 11 bases between them. The CDR3 loop spans 14 amino acids. CDR3 protein: CASRTDRGTDTQYF. DNA for the CDR3: TGTGCCAGCAGGACGGACAGAGGCACAGATACGCAGTATTTT.